This T cell receptor beta chain was recovered during a study of T cells in Graves' hyperthyroidism and ophthalmopathy. General study points: Blood samples included most of the expanded thyroid clonotypes exceeding 0.001. Median prediction lead before ophthalmopathy onset was 6.5 months with the model.

CDR1 is ENHRY, CDR2 SYGVKD, per germline. CDR3 size: 14 residues. V was clipped by 7 bases and J by 7 bases; unmatched bases: 6. There were TCR beta CDR3 regions amplified from RNA transcripts. TCR CDR3 underwent first-round RT-PCR with the HTBI primer set. MiXCR was run by TCRdb on the multiplex PCR reads, yielding one entry per CDR3 protein. The sample includes about 380,000 distinct CDR3 sequences, roughly 14% of them seen just once. A remark on this clonotype: The antigen remains unidentified.

Uncontrolled infections, other autoimmune diseases, pregnancy or lactation led to exclusion of patients. Clinical symptoms, serum thyroxine and TRAb, thyroid ultrasound and orbital computed tomography together formed the diagnostic basis. This chain connects TRBV10-3 to TRBJ2-1; 11 bases are shared with TRBD1. The sequenced sample was blood. This TCR derives from a man in his thirties or forties with Graves' hyperthyroidism that later progressed to Graves' ophthalmopathy. The CDR3 DNA reads as TGTGCCATCAACGGACAGGGGGCGCATAATGAGCAGTTCTTC. Protein sequence: CAINGQGAHNEQFF.